This paragraph reports one TCR beta chain. As yet, its antigen is unknown. Trimming removed 2 bases at V and 0 bases at J, with 9 bases between. Looked up from germline, CDR1 is SGDLS and CDR2 is YYNGEE. The length of the CDR3 is 15 residues. The data derive from a study of beta chain features in type 1 diabetes. Study findings and constraints: Relative to healthy donors, patients appeared to have naive, central memory and Treg TCRB repertoires that were more similar.

The isolated RNA, all of it, was reverse transcribed, so expressed TCRB transcripts were what got sequenced. Profiling relied on immunoSEQ multiplex PCR, and the TCRdb table lists in-frame clones only, not all of them. The table records around 500,000 clones, more than 9.5% of them present only once. The TCR sequence derives from a woman under 30 in good health. Sequencing was done on a sample of naive CD4+ T cells from blood. This chain joins TRBV9 and TRBJ1-5; perhaps TRBD1 as D (6 bases). CDR3 DNA sequence: TGTGCCAGCAGCGTCGGACAGAATAGCAATCAGCCCCAGCATTTT. Its translation: CASSVGQNSNQPQHF.